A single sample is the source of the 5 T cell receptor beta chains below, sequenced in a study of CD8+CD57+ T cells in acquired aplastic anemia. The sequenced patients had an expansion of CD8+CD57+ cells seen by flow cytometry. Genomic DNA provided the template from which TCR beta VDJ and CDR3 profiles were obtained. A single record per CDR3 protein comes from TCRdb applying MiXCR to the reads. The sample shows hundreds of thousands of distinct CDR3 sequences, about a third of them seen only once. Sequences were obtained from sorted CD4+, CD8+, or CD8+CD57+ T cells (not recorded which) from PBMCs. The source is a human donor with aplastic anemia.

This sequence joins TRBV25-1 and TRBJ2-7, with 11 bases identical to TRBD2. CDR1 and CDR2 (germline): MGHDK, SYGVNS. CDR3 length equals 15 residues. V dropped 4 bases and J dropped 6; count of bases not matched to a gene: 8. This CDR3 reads CASSGSGTSGLEQYF. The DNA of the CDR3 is TGTGCCAGCAGTGGCTCCGGGACTAGCGGTCTCGAGCAGTACTTC.

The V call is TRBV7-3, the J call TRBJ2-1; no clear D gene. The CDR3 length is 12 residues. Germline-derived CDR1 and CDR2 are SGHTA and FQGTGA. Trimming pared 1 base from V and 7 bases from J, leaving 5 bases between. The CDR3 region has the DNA TGTGCCAGCAGCTTAAATCCGAATGAGCAGTTCTTC. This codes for CASSLNPNEQFF.

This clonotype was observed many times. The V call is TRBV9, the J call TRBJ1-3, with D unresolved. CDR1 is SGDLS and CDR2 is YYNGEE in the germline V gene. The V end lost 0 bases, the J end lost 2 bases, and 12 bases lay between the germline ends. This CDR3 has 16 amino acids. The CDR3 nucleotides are TGTGCCAGCAGCGTAGAGGGAGGCCCTGCTGGAAACACCATATATTTT. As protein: CASSVEGGPAGNTIYF.

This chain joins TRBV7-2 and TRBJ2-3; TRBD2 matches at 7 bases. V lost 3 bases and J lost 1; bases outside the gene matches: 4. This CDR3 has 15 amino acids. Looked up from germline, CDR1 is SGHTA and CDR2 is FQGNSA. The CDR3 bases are TGTGCCAGCAGCTTCGGTACTAGCGGCACAGATACGCAGTATTTT. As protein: CASSFGTSGTDTQYF.

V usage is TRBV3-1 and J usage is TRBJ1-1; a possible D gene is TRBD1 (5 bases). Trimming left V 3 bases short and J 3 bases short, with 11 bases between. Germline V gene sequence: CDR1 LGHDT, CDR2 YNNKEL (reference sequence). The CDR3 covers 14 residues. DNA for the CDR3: TGTGCCAGCAGCCAGGGCAGGGTGTACACTGAAGCTTTCTTT. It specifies CASSQGRVYTEAFF.